Below, 18 T cell receptor beta chains from the same sample are listed, as sequenced in a study of shared clonotypes between healthy human individuals. This table comes from immunoSEQ multiplex PCR, and its TCRdb copy is limited to in-frame clones, with some not included. The sample lists approximately 2.1 million clones, over 85% seen once, with about 0.39% in the top ten. Sequencing input: naive CD4+ T cells from PBMCs. Subset reported: CD45RA+ positively selected. These receptors originate from a man between 18 and 35 years old in good health. Some clones in this sample may be carry-over from other donors' samples.

The chain has TRBV18 and TRBJ2-2; perhaps TRBD1 as D (7 bases). The ends were cut back, 3 bases at V and 1 base at J, with 30 bases in the middle. Looked up from germline, CDR1 is KGHSH and CDR2 is LQKENI. This CDR3 has 22 residues. The DNA for the CDR3 is TGTGCCAGCTCACCCCAAGCAGGGGGTCCGGACTACCCCGAAGTGAACACCGGGGAGCTGTTTTTT. Translating gives CASSPQAGGPDYPEVNTGELFF. Full variable domain (remainder filled in from reference TRBV18 and TRBJ2-2): NAGVMQNPRHLVRRRGQEARLRCSPMKGHSHVYWYRQLPEEGLKFMVYLQKENIIDESGMPKERFSAEFPKEGPSILRIQQVVRGDSAAYFCASSPQAGGPDYPEVNTGELFFGEGSRLTVL.

The V gene is TRBV9, the J gene TRBJ1-3; D unclear. V was pared by 0 bases and J by 1 base, with 14 bases between. The CDR3 is made up of 17 amino acids. Germline-derived CDR1 and CDR2 are SGDLS and YYNGEE. CDR3 loop: CASSVGPQGPSGNTIYF. CDR3 bases: TGTGCCAGCAGCGTAGGCCCCCAAGGACCGTCTGGAAACACCATATATTTT.

V usage is TRBV6-5 and J usage is TRBJ1-2; TRBD1 matches at 9 bases. With V trimmed by 8 bases and J by 4 bases, 8 bases remained unmatched. This CDR3 is built from 14 residues. Germline-derived CDR1 and CDR2 are MNHEY and SVGAGI. CDR3 nucleotides: TGTGCCAGCCGAAAGGGGACAGGGAGCTATGGCTACACCTTC. Protein product: CASRKGTGSYGYTF.

Comment on this clone: This specimen includes other DNA sequences encoding the same CDR3. CDR3 in amino acids: CASSVGLAGGPETQYF. The CDR3 nucleotides are TGTGCCAGCAGCGTAGGACTAGCGGGAGGGCCCGAGACCCAGTACTTC. The rearrangement joins TRBV9 to TRBJ2-5; 14 bases match TRBD2. V trimming: 0 bases; J trimming: 5 bases; junction bases outside the gene matches: 3. The length of the CDR3 is 16 residues. Germline V gives CDR1 SGDLS, CDR2 YYNGEE.

CDR3 DNA: TGTGCCAGCAGCCCGCCCGGGGGAGGTCTAGGAAAACTGTTTTTT. Its protein is CASSPPGGGLGKLFF. The V and J genes are TRBV6-6 and TRBJ1-4; D is perhaps TRBD1 (5 bases). V lost 6 bases and J lost 10, with 21 bases in between. The CDR3 covers 15 residues. Germline V gives CDR1 MNHNY, CDR2 SVGAGI (reference sequence).

The chain links TRBV5-4 to TRBJ2-3, with 8 positions matching TRBD2. Trimming cost V 5 bases and J 4 bases; bases outside gene matches: 6. The germline gives CDR1 SGHNT, CDR2 YYREEE (reference sequence). The CDR3 is made up of 14 amino acids. The CDR3 region has the DNA TGTGCCAGCAGACCCGGGACTAGACCAGATACGCAGTATTTT. It yields the protein CASRPGTRPDTQYF.

The rearrangement joins TRBV5-4 to TRBJ1-2; D may be TRBD1 (5 bases). The V end was cut by 0 bases, the J end by 3 bases, with 12 bases between. Germline lookup yields CDR1 SGHNT and CDR2 YYREEE (reference sequence). This CDR3 has 15 amino acids. Written as DNA, the CDR3 is TGTGCCAGCAGCTTGGCTGGGGCGATATACTATGGCTACACCTTC. It encodes CASSLAGAIYYGYTF.

The chain uses TRBV9 and TRBJ1-2; D not certain. CDR3 length: 13 amino acids. With 3 bases removed from V and 6 bases from J, the gap between germline ends came to 12 bases. Germline V lookup: CDR1 SGDLS, CDR2 YYNGEE. CDR3 region: CASSARAHNGYTF. The CDR3 nucleotides read TGTGCCAGCAGCGCACGAGCTCATAATGGCTACACCTTC.

The chain employs TRBV6-5 and TRBJ2-7; 7 bases are a match to TRBD1. CDR1 and CDR2 (germline): MNHEY, SVGAGI. The CDR3 consists of 16 residues. V lost 0 bases, J lost 5 bases, and 10 bases stayed unmatched. This CDR3 is CASSYSKVQGIHEQYF. CDR3 DNA sequence: TGTGCCAGCAGTTACTCGAAGGTACAGGGGATTCACGAGCAGTACTTC.

This clone has a single count. The chain joins TRBV30 to TRBJ2-7, with D maybe TRBD2 (6 bases). V was clipped by 0 bases and J by 7 bases, with 10 bases between them. This CDR3 region has 12 residues. Germline assignment: CDR1 GTSNPN and CDR2 SVGIG (reference sequence). The CDR3 reads CAWSVQTREQYF. Here the CDR3 DNA reads TGTGCCTGGAGTGTACAGACTAGGGAGCAGTACTTC.

The J gene is TRBJ2-1, the V gene TRBV6-1, with D tentatively TRBD2 (5 bases). Deletions cut 6 bases from V and 0 bases from J, with 12 bases between. The CDR3 is 15 residues long. Germline values: CDR1 MNHNS, CDR2 SASEGT. The CDR3 DNA is TGTGCCAGCAGGCAAGCGGTGAGCTCCTACAATGAGCAGTTCTTC. It translates to CASRQAVSSYNEQFF.

The V call is TRBV5-1, the J call TRBJ2-7, with D possibly being TRBD1 or TRBD2 (6 bases each). The germline V gene encodes CDR1 SGHRS and CDR2 YFSETQ. The length of the CDR3 is 16 residues. The V and J ends lost 4 bases and 3 bases respectively, with 20 bases between them. As DNA, the CDR3 is TGCGCCAGCAGCCCGGGGGACACGACAGCTTTCTACGAGCAGTACTTC. Its translation: CASSPGDTTAFYEQYF. The full variable domain, its missing parts supplied by reference TRBV5-1 and TRBJ2-7, is KAGVTQTPRYLIKTRGQQVTLSCSPISGHRSVSWYQQTPGQGLQFLFEYFSETQRNKGNFPGRFSGRQFSNSRSEMNVSTLELGDSALYLCASSPGDTTAFYEQYFGPGTRLTVT.

The J gene is TRBJ2-2, the V gene TRBV7-3; D is unresolved. CDR1 and CDR2 (germline): SGHTA, FQGTGA. The CDR3 length is 16 residues. Deletions cut 1 base from V and 0 bases from J, with 9 bases between. CDR3 sequence (DNA): TGTGCCAGCAGCTTAATGGTGGCGACGAACACCGGGGAGCTGTTTTTT. This codes for CASSLMVATNTGELFF.

This rearrangement joins TRBV2 to TRBJ2-2, with 7 nucleotides matching TRBD1. V lost 5 bases, J lost 7 bases, and 4 bases stayed unmatched. The CDR3 contains 13 residues. Germline V gives CDR1 SNHLY, CDR2 FYNNEI. The CDR3 sequence is CASSRGPGGELFF. The CDR3 region has the DNA TGTGCCAGCAGTAGGGGGCCGGGCGGGGAGCTGTTTTTT. Using reference TRBV2 and TRBJ2-2 for the parts outside the CDR3, the full variable domain is EPEVTQTPSHQVTQMGQEVILRCVPISNHLYFYWYRQILGQKVEFLVSFYNNEISEKSEIFDDQFSVERPDGSNFTLKIRSTKLEDSAMYFCASSRGPGGELFFGEGSRLTVL.

The V call is TRBV27, the J call TRBJ1-5; 8 nucleotides line up with TRBD1. Germline CDR1 MNHEY, CDR2 SMNVEV (reference sequence). After removal of 5 bases from V and 3 bases from J, the junction contained 12 bases not matched to a gene. This CDR3 spans 17 amino acids. This CDR3 is CASSPGQALLTNQPQHF. The CDR3 nucleotides are TGTGCCAGCAGTCCGGGACAGGCCCTTTTAACCAATCAGCCCCAGCATTTT.

This rearrangement joins TRBV7-8 to TRBJ2-7; TRBD2 matches 11 bases. Germline CDR1 and CDR2: SGHVS and FQNEAQ. The length of the CDR3 is 15 residues. V lost 5 bases and J lost 2; bases outside the gene matches: 5. DNA of the CDR3: TGTGCCAGCAGCCAAGGGGGACTAGCGGCCTACGAGCAGTACTTC. Translated: CASSQGGLAAYEQYF.

This clone was counted only a few times. The chain recombines TRBV6-1 with TRBJ1-5; 9 bases line up with TRBD1. Germline V gene lookup returns CDR1 MNHNS and CDR2 SASEGT. CDR3 length equals 13 residues. J lost 7 bases, V lost 4 bases, and 2 bases had no gene match. Here the CDR3 reads CASSGTGEQPQHF. The CDR3, as DNA: TGTGCCAGCAGTGGGACAGGGGAACAGCCCCAGCATTTT.

This chain connects TRBV2 to TRBJ2-7; 8 nucleotides align to TRBD1. Germline V gene sequence: CDR1 SNHLY, CDR2 FYNNEI. The CDR3 is 13 amino acids. Losses at the gene ends were 10 bases for V and 3 bases for J; bases not matched to a gene: 8. DNA of the CDR3: TGTGCCACCTCCGGACAGGGAATCTACGAGCAGTACTTC. This encodes CATSGQGIYEQYF.